A selection of T cell receptor beta chains follows, all from one sample in a study of response to subunit inactivated influenza vaccine. TCRdb itself ran the RT-PCR reads through MiXCR, one entry per CDR3 protein. The table shows more than 700,000 distinct CDR3 sequences, with 21% occurring only once. Sequencing used PBMCs from blood, obtained around 5 days after vaccination. The receptors here all came from a man aged 50-60 years who received an inactivated influenza vaccine. Each CDR3 is given with its conserved first and last residue. D genes are given only for firm matches. Where a row states a size, it is once, few, many or the class of an expanded clone; other rows omit it.

clone_size	cdr3_length	j_call	v_call	d_call	cdr3_nt	cdr3_aa
few	16	TRBJ2-3	TRBV20-1	TRBD1	TGCAGTGCTAGAGTTCCTAACAGGGGGCGCGGAGATACGCAGTATTTT	CSARVPNRGRGDTQYF
few	13	TRBJ1-6	TRBV10-3	-	TGTGCCATCAGTGGGACAGAAGATTCACCCCTCCACTTT	CAISGTEDSPLHF
-	15	TRBJ2-7	TRBV5-1	-	TGCGCCAGCAGCTTGGAGTATTCAGTAGCCTACGAGCAGTACTTC	CASSLEYSVAYEQYF
-	17	TRBJ2-5	TRBV12-3/TRBV12-4	-	TGTGCCAGCAGTCCACGGACAGGAGGGGATTTCGGCGGGACCCAGTACTTC	CASSPRTGGDFGGTQYF
-	12	TRBJ2-1	TRBV29-1	TRBD2	TGCAGCGCCGTAGCGGGGTACAATGAGCAGTTCTTC	CSAVAGYNEQFF
few	15	TRBJ2-7	TRBV28	-	TGTGCCAGCAGACCTCACACCTACCTCCCCTACGAGCAGTACTTC	CASRPHTYLPYEQYF
few	12	TRBJ2-3	TRBV6-5	TRBD1	TGTGCCAGCAGTGTACAGGGGGATACGCAGTATTTT	CASSVQGDTQYF
-	13	TRBJ2-5	TRBV28	TRBD1	TGTGCCAGCAGAGTTACAGGGGTGGAGACCCAGTACTTC	CASRVTGVETQYF
many	11	TRBJ2-7	TRBV7-2	-	TGTGCCAGCAGCCTCCTGAACGAGCAGTACTTC	CASSLLNEQYF
-	16	TRBJ2-2	TRBV9	TRBD2	TGTGCCAGCAGCGTAGGACTAGCGGGGAACACCGGGGAGCTGTTTTTT	CASSVGLAGNTGELFF
few	16	TRBJ2-1	TRBV7-2	TRBD2	TGTGCCAGCAGCTCCTTCCTAGCGGGGGCCCTCAATGAGCAGTTCTTC	CASSSFLAGALNEQFF
-	16	TRBJ2-7	TRBV5-5	-	TGTGCCAGCAGCCCACCCGCTTTAGGTCTCTCCTACGAGCAGTACTTC	CASSPPALGLSYEQYF
-	13	TRBJ2-7	TRBV4-3	TRBD1	TGCGCCAGCAGTTCCGGGACAGGGGTCGAGCAGTACTTC	CASSSGTGVEQYF
many	19	TRBJ2-1	TRBV12-3/TRBV12-4	TRBD2	TGTACCAGCAGTTCAGGGACTAGCGGGAGGGCCAGGTCCTACAATGAGCAGTTCTTC	CTSSSGTSGRARSYNEQFF
-	14	TRBJ1-2	TRBV24-1	-	TGTGCCACCAGTGCGGCGTCTAGAGGGTATGGCTACACCTTC	CATSAASRGYGYTF
few	15	TRBJ2-7	TRBV18	TRBD2	TGTGCCAGCTCAATTGGGACTAGCGGGACTGGCGAGCAGTACTTC	CASSIGTSGTGEQYF
-	14	TRBJ1-1	TRBV25-1	-	TGTGCCAGCAGTGAGGAGGGGCCGGTCACTGAAGCTTTCTTT	CASSEEGPVTEAFF
few	17	TRBJ1-6	TRBV3-1	TRBD1	TGTGCCAGCAGCCGGACCTACCGGGACAGCCTCAATTCACCCCTCCACTTT	CASSRTYRDSLNSPLHF
few	15	TRBJ2-5	TRBV12-3/TRBV12-4	-	TGTGCCAGCATCACCTCCCGGGACAAGGGTGAGACCCAGTACTTC	CASITSRDKGETQYF
few	12	TRBJ1-6	TRBV20-1	-	TGCAGTGCCCCCGGGCCAAATTCACCCCTCCACTTT	CSAPGPNSPLHF
few	20	TRBJ2-1	TRBV21-1	-	TGTGCCAGCAGCCAACCAGGACTAGCGGGAAGGAGCGAGGGAAGCAATGAGCAGTTCTTC	CASSQPGLAGRSEGSNEQFF
-	15	TRBJ2-3	TRBV5-1	TRBD2	TGCGCCAGCAGCTTCATTCCTAGCGGGACAGATACGCAGTATTTT	CASSFIPSGTDTQYF
-	16	TRBJ2-1	TRBV4-2	TRBD2	TGTGCCAGCAGCCAAGTACCGCTAGCGGGAGGGGATGAGCAGTTCTTC	CASSQVPLAGGDEQFF